This T cell receptor (beta chain) was captured in a study of cytomegalovirus exposure and HLA in healthy donors. The CDR3 runs 14 residues. V lost 6 bases to trimming and J lost 0 bases, with 9 bases between them. Germline CDR1 is SNHLY and CDR2 is FYNNEI. The method was immunoSEQ multiplex PCR; TCRdb's version includes in-frame clones alone and lacks a portion of them. The sample yields about 300,000 clones, more than 75% seen once. The sample taken for sequencing was PBMCs. The receptor was derived from a young woman in good health and CMV-seronegative. This sequence joins TRBV2 and TRBJ1-3, with a weak D call TRBD1 (6 bases). DNA of the CDR3: TGTGCCAGCAGCGCAGGGGTCTCTGGAAACACCATATATTTT. Residues: CASSAGVSGNTIYF.